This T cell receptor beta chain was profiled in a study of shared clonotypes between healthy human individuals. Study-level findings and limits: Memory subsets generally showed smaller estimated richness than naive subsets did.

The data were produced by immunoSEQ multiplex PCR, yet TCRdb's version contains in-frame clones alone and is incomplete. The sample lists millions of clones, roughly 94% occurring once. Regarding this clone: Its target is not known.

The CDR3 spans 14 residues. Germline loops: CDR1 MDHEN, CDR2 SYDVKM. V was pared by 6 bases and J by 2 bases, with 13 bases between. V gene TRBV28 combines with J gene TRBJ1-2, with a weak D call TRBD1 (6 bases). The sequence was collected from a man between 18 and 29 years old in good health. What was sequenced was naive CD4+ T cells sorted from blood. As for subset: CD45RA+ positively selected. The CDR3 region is CASRKGGQNYGYTF. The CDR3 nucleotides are TGTGCCAGCAGAAAGGGGGGACAAAACTATGGCTACACCTTC.